This T cell receptor beta chain was captured in a study of cytomegalovirus exposure and HLA in healthy donors. This table comes from immunoSEQ multiplex PCR, and its TCRdb copy is limited to in-frame clones, with some not included. This table holds about 250,000 clones, more than 75% found once. Trimming left V 5 bases short and J 2 bases short, with 13 bases between. Per germline, CDR1 SGHVS and CDR2 FNYEAQ. The CDR3 covers 14 residues. The V call is TRBV7-6, the J call TRBJ2-7, with D possibly matching TRBD2 (6 bases). Sample: PBMCs. The clonotype originates from a man aged 18 to 30 in good health and CMV-seropositive. The DNA of the CDR3 is TGTGCCAGCAGCCAAACACCGGGGGCCTACGAGCAGTACTTC. Amino acids: CASSQTPGAYEQYF.